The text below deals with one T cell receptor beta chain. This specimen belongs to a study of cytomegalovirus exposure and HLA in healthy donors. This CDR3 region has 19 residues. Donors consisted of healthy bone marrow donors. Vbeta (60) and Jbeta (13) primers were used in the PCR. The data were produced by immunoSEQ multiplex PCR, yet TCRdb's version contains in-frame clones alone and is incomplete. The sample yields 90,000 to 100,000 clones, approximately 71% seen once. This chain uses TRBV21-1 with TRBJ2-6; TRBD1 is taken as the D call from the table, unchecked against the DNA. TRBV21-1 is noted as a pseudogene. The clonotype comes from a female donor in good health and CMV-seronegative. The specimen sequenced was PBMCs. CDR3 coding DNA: TGTGCCAGCAGCCCGGACAGGAGCTTTCCGAGCTCTGGGGCCAACGTCCTGACTTTC. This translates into CASSPDRSFPSSGANVLTF.